This T cell receptor beta chain was obtained from a study of blood T cell repertoires in COVID-19. Overall study: The origin of the acute and convalescent COVID-19 samples was the United States, Italy and Spain.

In terms of age and location, participants ranged from about 18 to 100 years and lived in about two dozen US areas. Cohort placement rested on clinical history that participants reported themselves. Sequencing used immunoSEQ multiplex PCR; TCRdb keeps in-frame clones, though not all of them. Of a few hundred thousand clones listed, more than 65% are singletons. The germline CDR1 and CDR2 sequences are SQVTM and ANQGSEA. CDR3 length: 17 residues. Germline trimming cut 5 bases from V and 1 base from J; bases unmatched to any gene: 14. The clonotype was recovered from a man in his fifties or sixties who had recovered from COVID-19. The genes are TRBV29-1 and TRBJ2-5; 9 positions agree with TRBD1. The sequencing sample was made of PBMCs or T cells enriched from blood (not recorded which). CDR3 region: CSVTGQGFGGLQETQYF. As DNA, the CDR3 is TGCAGCGTTACGGGACAGGGATTCGGCGGGCTCCAAGAGACCCAGTACTTC.